This TCR beta chain was recorded in a study of CXCR3-negative and CXCR3-positive naive CD8 T cells (dated by TCRdb to the late 2010s). Study-wide context: In total, 130 million to 150 million TRB reads were obtained, corresponding to roughly 1.5 +/- 0.3 million reads per library. Data from ten to twelve donors, pooled across two independent experiments, went into the diversity and physicochemical repertoire analyses. TRBV-TRBJ cluster analysis included naive subsets from roughly 5 donors and memory cells from 3 donors.

Data came from a NextSeq 550. The Human TCR Profiling Kit (MiLaboratory) was used to make UMI-labeled 5' RACE TRB cDNA libraries. cDNA synthesis used the entire amount of extracted RNA, and PCR amplification then used the entire amount of cDNA produced. The libraries were made side by side, with each library going through the same number of PCR cycles. In the original analysis: MIGEC and MiXCR extracted about 53,000 +/- 10,000 unique UMI-labeled TRB cDNA molecules per library, requiring at least two reads per UMI. An average of approximately 40,000 +/- 10,000 functional in-frame TRB CDR3 nucleotide clonotypes without stop codons was found per library. Diversity metrics, including normalized Shannon-Wiener and Chao1, were computed in VDJtools after downsampling to 5000 UMI-labeled TRB molecules per sample. VDJtools was used to calculate clonotype-size-weighted physicochemical properties of the central five CDR3 residues, namely interaction energy, strength, volume and Kidera factor 4. Each CDR3 protein sequence appears as one entry after TCRdb reprocessed the reads, and no DNA is included. TCRdb's processing, not the study's, gives the V and J calls here. For this sample, the table gives under 150,000 distinct CDR3 sequences. 0.5% to 0.6% of the sample is held by the ten biggest clonotypes.

Overall study results and their limits: TRBV-TRBJ usage was similar between naive CXCR3-negative and CXCR3-positive cells from the same donor, while memory cells showed distinct patterns. Because surface CD5, which is linked to self-reactivity in mice, was comparable between the naive subsets, TCR interaction strength was also inferred from TRB CDR3 physicochemical properties. CXCR3 expression partially decreased after cryopreservation, so most assays used freshly isolated PBMCs. Both naive subsets had comparably high repertoire diversity, while memory CD8+ T cells had much lower repertoire diversity. Compared with CXCR3-negative naive cells, CXCR3-positive naive cells had TRB CDR3s with higher hydrophobicity (lower Kidera factor 4), lower energy, and higher strength and volume indices.

Taken from the germline V gene, the CDR1 and CDR2 loops are SQVTM and ANQGSEA. Inclusive of the bounding cysteine and phenylalanine, the CDR3 is 13 residues long. The entry carries no DNA sequence. A remark on this clonotype: What antigen it recognizes has not been identified.

For every CD8+ T cell subset, hundreds of thousands of cells were flow-sorted straight into RLT lysis buffer, and each subset was sorted in triplicate. Naive CD8+ T cells were defined stringently as CD45RO-CCR7+CD27+CD95- to exclude memory contaminants. Peripheral blood mononuclear cells were isolated from buffy coats using standard density gradient centrifugation. Naive CXCR3-negative and CXCR3-positive CD8+ T cells were flow-sorted using a FACSAria III. An RNeasy Mini Kit was used to extract total RNA from the sorted cells. This TCR was recovered from a human donor in good health. Some clones in this sample may be carry-over from other donors' samples. Sequenced material: naive CXCR3+ CD8+ T cells from blood. The cell subset or site label on this specimen signifies: CD45RO-CCR7+CD27+CD95- naive CD8+ T cells expressing CXCR3 (TNR3+). The chain links TRBV29-1 with TRBJ2-7; the D gene TCRdb calls, TRBD1, cannot be checked with no DNA. This receptor has the CDR3 CSVRESYNSEQYF.